The sequence of this TCR beta chain was determined in a study of PD-1 blockade in mismatch repair-deficient tumors (TCRdb year 2017). Regarding the research as a whole: Between late 2013 and September 2016, the trial enrolled around 86 consecutive patients with 11 to 12 mismatch repair-deficient cancer types, every one of whom had been previously treated and was progressing. Deep sequencing of TCR CDR3 regions was used to track tumor-associated T cell clones in peripheral blood of patients responding to PD-1 blockade.

The library was made by the immunoSEQ multiplex PCR assay. Here the immuneACCESS table is served through TCRdb, limited to in-frame sequences with V and J called. Missing clones are a known gap in these copies; in checked studies unresolved V genes cover under half, and the rest lacks a known reason. The sample records 14,000 or so clones, about 79% of which are singletons. The ten largest clones represent more than 1.5% of the sample. The full study reports these points: Clones residing in the tumor, which were often undetectable in blood before treatment, expanded quickly after pembrolizumab and then contracted, generally before radiologic responses.

Points on this clone: It has no known antigen specificity. Per-base quality was not reported, and no clone a single base away is much larger than it.

For each enrolled patient, mismatch repair deficiency was established using either polymerase chain reaction or immunohistochemistry. TCR sequencing was carried out for three patients who responded to pembrolizumab therapy. Pembrolizumab PD-1 blockade was prospectively tested in advanced mismatch repair-deficient cancers, regardless of tissue of origin, in the phase II trial. Peripheral blood T cell samples were collected serially, before PD-1 blockade began and at several time points afterward. Blood sampling times were reported as weeks after the first pembrolizumab dose. Germline trimming amounts to 2 bases on V and 7 bases on J, with 7 as the count of junction bases outside the gene matches. From its cysteine to its phenylalanine, the CDR3 spans 15 amino acids. This entry keeps only the CDR3 DNA: 45 bases, framed from base 1. From a lookup of the germline V gene, CDR1 and CDR2 are SGHDT and YYEEEE.

This material consisted of PBMCs, taken approximately 14 weeks after starting pembrolizumab. The origin of this receptor is an adult with mismatch repair-deficient cancer. The chain was built from TRBV5-6 and TRBJ2-7, and TRBD2 matches 12 of the central bases. The CDR3 amino acid sequence is: CASSFGLAGNGEQYF. The DNA sequence reads TGTGCCAGCAGCTTCGGACTAGCGGGAAACGGAGAGCAGTACTTC.